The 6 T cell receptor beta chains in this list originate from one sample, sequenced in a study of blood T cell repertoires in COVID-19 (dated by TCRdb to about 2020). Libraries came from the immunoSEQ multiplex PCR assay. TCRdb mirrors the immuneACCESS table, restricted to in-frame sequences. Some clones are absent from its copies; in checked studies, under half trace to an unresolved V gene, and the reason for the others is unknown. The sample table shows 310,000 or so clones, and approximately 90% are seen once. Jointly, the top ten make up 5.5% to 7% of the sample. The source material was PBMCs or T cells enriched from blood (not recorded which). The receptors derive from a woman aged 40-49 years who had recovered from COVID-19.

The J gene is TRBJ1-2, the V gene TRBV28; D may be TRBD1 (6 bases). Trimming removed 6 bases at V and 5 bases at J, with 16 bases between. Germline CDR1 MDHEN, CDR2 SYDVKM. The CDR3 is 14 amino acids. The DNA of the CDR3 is TGTGCCAGCAGAACCCCCGGGACAAATTATGGCTACACCTTC. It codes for CASRTPGTNYGYTF.

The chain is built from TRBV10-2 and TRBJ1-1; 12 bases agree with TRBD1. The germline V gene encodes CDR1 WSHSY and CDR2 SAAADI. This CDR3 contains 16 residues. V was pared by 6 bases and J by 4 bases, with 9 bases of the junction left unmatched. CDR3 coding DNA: TGCGCCAGCAGAGCGGGACAGGGGGCGTCGGGCACTGAAGCTTTCTTT. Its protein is CASRAGQGASGTEAFF.

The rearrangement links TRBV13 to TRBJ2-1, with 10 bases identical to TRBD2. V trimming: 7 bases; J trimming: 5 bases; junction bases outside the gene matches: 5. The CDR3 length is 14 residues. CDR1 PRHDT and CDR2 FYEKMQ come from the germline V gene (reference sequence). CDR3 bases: TGTGCCAGCAACCGAGCGGGAGGGGACAATGAGCAGTTCTTC. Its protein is CASNRAGGDNEQFF.

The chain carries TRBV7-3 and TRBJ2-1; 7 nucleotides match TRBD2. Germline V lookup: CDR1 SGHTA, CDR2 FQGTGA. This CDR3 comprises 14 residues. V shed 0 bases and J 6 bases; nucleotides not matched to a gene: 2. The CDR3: CASSLTREGNEQFF. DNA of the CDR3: TGTGCCAGCAGCTTAACGAGGGAGGGCAATGAGCAGTTCTTC.

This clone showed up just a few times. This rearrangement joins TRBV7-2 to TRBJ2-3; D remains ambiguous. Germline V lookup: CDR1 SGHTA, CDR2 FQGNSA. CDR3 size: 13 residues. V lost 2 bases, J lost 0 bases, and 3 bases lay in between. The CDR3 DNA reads TGTGCCAGCAGCTTACCGAGCACAGATACGCAGTATTTT. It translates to CASSLPSTDTQYF.

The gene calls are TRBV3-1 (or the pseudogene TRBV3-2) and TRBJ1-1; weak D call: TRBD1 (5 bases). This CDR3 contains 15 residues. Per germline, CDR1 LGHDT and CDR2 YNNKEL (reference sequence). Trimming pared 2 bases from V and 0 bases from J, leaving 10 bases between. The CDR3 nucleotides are TGTGCCAGCAGCCAACGCTCGGACATGAACACTGAAGCTTTCTTT. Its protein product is CASSQRSDMNTEAFF.